The 2 T cell receptor beta chains given below trace back to one sample, sequenced in a study of cytomegalovirus exposure and HLA in healthy donors. Primers: 60 Vbeta forward and 13 Jbeta reverse. Libraries were prepared by immunoSEQ multiplex PCR; TCRdb keeps only in-frame clonotypes and omits some of them. The sample has roughly 150,000 clones; about 72% are singletons. The sequenced material came from PBMCs. The receptors shown here come from a man aged 35-49 years in good health and CMV-seronegative.

V is TRBV23-1 and J is TRBJ1-5; maybe TRBD1 (5 bases). TRBV23-1 qualifies as an ORF whose function is uncertain. The V end was cut by 11 bases, the J end by 3 bases, with 26 bases between. The CDR3 loop spans 17 amino acids. DNA of the CDR3: TGCGCCGGGCTCCAACACGGGGGGATTCTAATCAATCAGCCCCAGCATTTT. This encodes CAGLQHGGILINQPQHF.

This clone was counted a few times. The chain's CDR3 is CASSQGGTGRGNSPLHF. The DNA for the CDR3 is TGTGCCAGCAGTCAGGGCGGGACAGGGAGGGGAAATTCACCCCTCCACTTT. The V and J genes are TRBV27 and TRBJ1-6; 9 positions match TRBD1. Germline-derived CDR1 and CDR2 are MNHEY and SMNVEV (reference sequence). With 5 bases clipped from V and 7 bases from J, the junction kept 12 bases outside the gene matches. The CDR3 length is 17 residues.